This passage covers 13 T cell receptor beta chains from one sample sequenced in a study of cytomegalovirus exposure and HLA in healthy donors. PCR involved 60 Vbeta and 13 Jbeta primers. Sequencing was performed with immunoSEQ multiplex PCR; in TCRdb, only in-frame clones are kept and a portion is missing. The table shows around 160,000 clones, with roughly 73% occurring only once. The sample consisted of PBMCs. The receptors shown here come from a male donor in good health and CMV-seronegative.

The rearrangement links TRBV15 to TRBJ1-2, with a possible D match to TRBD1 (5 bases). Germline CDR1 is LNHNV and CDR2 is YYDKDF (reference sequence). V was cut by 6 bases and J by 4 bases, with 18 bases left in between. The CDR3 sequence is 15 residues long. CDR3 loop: CATSPRGGWPYGYTF. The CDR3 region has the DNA TGTGCCACCAGTCCGCGGGGGGGGTGGCCCTATGGCTACACCTTC. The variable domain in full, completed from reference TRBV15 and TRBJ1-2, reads DAMVIQNPRYQVTQFGKPVTLSCSQTLNHNVMYWYQQKSSQAPKLLFHYYDKDFNNEADTPDNFQSRRPNTSFCFLDIRSPGLGDTAMYLCATSPRGGWPYGYTFGSGTRLTVV.

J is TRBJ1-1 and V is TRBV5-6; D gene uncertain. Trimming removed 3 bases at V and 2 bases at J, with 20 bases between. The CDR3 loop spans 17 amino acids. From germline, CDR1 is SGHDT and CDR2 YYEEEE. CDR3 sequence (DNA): TGTGCCAGCAGCTCGGGGAGGTTTATCGGTTTTAACACTGAAGCTTTCTTT. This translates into CASSSGRFIGFNTEAFF.

The CDR3 DNA is TGCGCCAGCAGCTTGTACGGGAACTATGGCTACACCTTC. It specifies CASSLYGNYGYTF. This sequence joins TRBV5-1 and TRBJ1-2; D is uncertain. The CDR3 is 13 residues long. In germline, CDR1 is SGHRS, CDR2 YFSETQ. Deletions cut 1 base from V and 2 bases from J, with 6 bases between. Full variable domain (missing parts from reference TRBV5-1 and TRBJ1-2): KAGVTQTPRYLIKTRGQQVTLSCSPISGHRSVSWYQQTPGQGLQFLFEYFSETQRNKGNFPGRFSGRQFSNSRSEMNVSTLELGDSALYLCASSLYGNYGYTFGSGTRLTVV.

Here the CDR3 reads CASSVRTRGNEQFF. The DNA for the CDR3 is TGTGCCAGCAGCGTACGTACGAGAGGGAATGAGCAGTTCTTC. The chain carries TRBV9 and TRBJ2-1; possibly TRBD2 for D (5 bases). The germline V and J ends were trimmed by 1 base and 7 bases, with 12 bases remaining between them. The CDR3 is 14 residues long. Germline CDR1 reads SGDLS; CDR2 reads YYNGEE.

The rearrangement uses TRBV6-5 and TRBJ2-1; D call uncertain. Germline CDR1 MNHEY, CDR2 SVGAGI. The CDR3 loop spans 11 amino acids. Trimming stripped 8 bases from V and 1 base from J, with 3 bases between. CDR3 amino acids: CASHSYNEQFF. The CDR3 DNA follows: TGTGCCAGCCATTCCTACAATGAGCAGTTCTTC.

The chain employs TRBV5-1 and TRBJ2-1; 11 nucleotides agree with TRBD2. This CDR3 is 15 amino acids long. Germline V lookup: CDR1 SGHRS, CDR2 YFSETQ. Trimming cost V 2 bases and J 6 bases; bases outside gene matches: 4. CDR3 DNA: TGCGCCAGCAGCTTAGTTGGGACTAGCGGCAATGAGCAGTTCTTC. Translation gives CASSLVGTSGNEQFF. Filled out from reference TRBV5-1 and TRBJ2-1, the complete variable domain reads KAGVTQTPRYLIKTRGQQVTLSCSPISGHRSVSWYQQTPGQGLQFLFEYFSETQRNKGNFPGRFSGRQFSNSRSEMNVSTLELGDSALYLCASSLVGTSGNEQFFGPGTRLTVL.

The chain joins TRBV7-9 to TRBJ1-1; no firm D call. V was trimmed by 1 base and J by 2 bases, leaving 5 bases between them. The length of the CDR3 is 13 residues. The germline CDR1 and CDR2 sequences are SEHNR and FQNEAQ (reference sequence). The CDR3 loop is CASSLERNTEAFF. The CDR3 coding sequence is TGTGCCAGCAGCTTAGAGAGAAACACTGAAGCTTTCTTT.

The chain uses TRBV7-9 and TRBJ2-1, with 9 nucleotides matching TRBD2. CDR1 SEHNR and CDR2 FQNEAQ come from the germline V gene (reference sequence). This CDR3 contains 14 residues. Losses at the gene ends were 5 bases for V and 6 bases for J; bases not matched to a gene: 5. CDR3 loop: CASSKGLAGNEQFF. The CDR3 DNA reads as TGTGCCAGCAGCAAGGGACTAGCCGGCAATGAGCAGTTCTTC.

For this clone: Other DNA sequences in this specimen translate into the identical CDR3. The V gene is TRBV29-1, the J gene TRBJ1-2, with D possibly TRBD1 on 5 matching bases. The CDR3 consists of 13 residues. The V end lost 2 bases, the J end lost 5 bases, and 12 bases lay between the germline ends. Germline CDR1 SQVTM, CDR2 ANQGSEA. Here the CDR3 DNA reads TGCAGCGTTGAACGGAGTAGGGGATATGGCTACACCTTC. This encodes CSVERSRGYGYTF. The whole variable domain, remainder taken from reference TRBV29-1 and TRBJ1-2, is SAVISQKPSRDICQRGTSLTIQCQVDSQVTMMFWYRQQPGQSLTLIATANQGSEATYESGFVIDKFPISRPNLTFSTLTVSNMSPEDSSIYLCSVERSRGYGYTFGSGTRLTVV.

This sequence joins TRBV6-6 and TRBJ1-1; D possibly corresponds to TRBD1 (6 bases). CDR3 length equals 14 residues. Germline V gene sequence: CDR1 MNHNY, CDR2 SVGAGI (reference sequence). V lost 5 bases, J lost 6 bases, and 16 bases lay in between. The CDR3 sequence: CASSRPGDRPEAFF. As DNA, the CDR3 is TGTGCCAGCAGTCGCCCAGGGGATCGGCCTGAAGCTTTCTTT.

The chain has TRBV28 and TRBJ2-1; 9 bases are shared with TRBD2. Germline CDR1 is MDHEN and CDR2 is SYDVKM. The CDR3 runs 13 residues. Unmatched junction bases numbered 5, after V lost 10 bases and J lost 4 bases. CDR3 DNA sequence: TGTGCCACCCTAGCGGGACGGTACAATGAGCAGTTCTTC. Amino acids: CATLAGRYNEQFF.

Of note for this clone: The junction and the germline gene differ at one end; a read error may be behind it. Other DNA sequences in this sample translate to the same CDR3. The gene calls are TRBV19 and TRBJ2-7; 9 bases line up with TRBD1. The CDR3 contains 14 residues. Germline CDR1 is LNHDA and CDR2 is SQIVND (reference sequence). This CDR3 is CASSPRTGDYEQYF. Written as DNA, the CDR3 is TGTGCCAGTAGTCCCCGGACAGGGGACTACGAGCAGTATTTC.

Here the CDR3 reads CASSRLDRGVSYEQYF. The CDR3, as DNA: TGCGCCAGCAGCCGATTGGACAGGGGAGTTTCCTACGAGCAGTACTTC. This chain links TRBV4-1 with TRBJ2-7; 9 bases map to TRBD1. CDR3 size: 16 residues. Germline-derived CDR1 and CDR2 are MGHRA and YSYEKL. V was pared by 4 bases and J by 1 base, with 8 bases of the junction left unmatched.